This T cell receptor (beta chain) is drawn from a study of CD8+ T cells in alopecia areata. Looking at the study overall: Twice daily, treated patients received 5 to 10 mg of oral tofacitinib. Study-wide results and limits: Scalp data also include sequences from resident alphabeta T cells of normal skin.

The V gene lost 2 bases and the J gene lost 14 bases, with 19 bases spanning the gap. Germline CDR1 reads SGHRS; CDR2 reads YFSETQ. CDR3 length equals 13 residues. Peripheral blood samples and lesional scalp punch biopsies were obtained from alopecia areata patients. RNA was extracted and reverse transcribed into cDNA as the sequencing template. The repertoire was sequenced with immunoSEQ multiplex PCR; TCRdb's copy has only in-frame clones and lacks some. The sample includes 150,000 to 200,000 clones, just under 60% of them seen just once. This clone was seen only a few times. The antigen is not known.

V usage is TRBV5-1 and J usage is TRBJ2-5; D might be TRBD2 (6 bases). The sequence was obtained from a human donor with alopecia areata. The material sequenced was CD4+ T cells sorted from blood, taken at week 0. As DNA, the CDR3 is TGCGCCAGCAGCTTTGAGTTGTCGGGGGTACTCTACTTC. As protein: CASSFELSGVLYF.